The 24 T cell receptor beta chains presented below share a single source sample, sequenced in a study of shared clonotypes between healthy human individuals. The assay was immunoSEQ multiplex PCR, and TCRdb's table has in-frame clones only and misses some. Here the sample spans about 2.1 million clones, just over 90% being singletons. Naive CD8 cells comprised CD45RO-negative, CCR7-positively selected cells, excluding terminally differentiated effector memory CD45RA+ cells. Sequenced: naive CD8+ T cells from PBMCs. Receptor source: a man aged 18-30 years in good health. Some clones in this sample may be carry-over from other donors' samples.

The chain recombines TRBV28 with TRBJ2-1; D perhaps matches TRBD1 (5 bases). The ends were cut back, 2 bases at V and 0 bases at J, with 17 bases in the middle. Per germline, CDR1 MDHEN and CDR2 SYDVKM. This CDR3 comprises 18 residues. The CDR3 DNA reads as TGTGCCAGCAGTTTAGTCATGGGGTCGGACACCTCCTACAATGAGCAGTTCTTC. Its protein product is CASSLVMGSDTSYNEQFF.

The CDR3 sequence is CASSSGLYAYNEQFF. As DNA, the CDR3 is TGTGCCAGCAGCTCAGGACTTTACGCCTACAATGAGCAGTTCTTC. V gene TRBV7-9 combines with J gene TRBJ2-1, with D possibly matching TRBD2 (5 bases). The CDR3 is 15 residues long. V shed 4 bases and J shed 2 bases, with 12 bases lying between them. The germline gives CDR1 SEHNR, CDR2 FQNEAQ (reference sequence).

The J gene is TRBJ1-4, the V gene TRBV5-1; unclear D gene. Germline V lookup: CDR1 SGHRS, CDR2 YFSETQ. V was shortened by 0 bases and J by 4 bases, with 13 bases between the two germline ends. This CDR3 region has 16 residues. The CDR3 is CASSLAPPRYNEKLFF. The CDR3 DNA reads TGCGCCAGCAGCTTGGCTCCCCCCAGATATAATGAAAAACTGTTTTTT. The complete variable domain, with remaining parts taken from reference TRBV5-1 and TRBJ1-4, reads KAGVTQTPRYLIKTRGQQVTLSCSPISGHRSVSWYQQTPGQGLQFLFEYFSETQRNKGNFPGRFSGRQFSNSRSEMNVSTLELGDSALYLCASSLAPPRYNEKLFFGSGTQLSVL.

The J gene is TRBJ2-7, the V gene TRBV6-5; D is uncertain. Germline CDR1 MNHEY, CDR2 SVGAGI. Trimming took 6 bases from V and 6 from J, leaving 15 bases between them. The length of the CDR3 is 13 residues. Here the CDR3 reads CASSPGPPVEQYF. CDR3 DNA sequence: TGTGCCAGCAGCCCCGGACCCCCGGTCGAGCAGTACTTC.

The chain combines TRBV27 with TRBJ2-7, with D maybe TRBD1 (6 bases). Trimming pared 4 bases from V and 7 bases from J, leaving 8 bases between. CDR1 is MNHEY, CDR2 SMNVEV, per germline (reference sequence). CDR3 length equals 11 residues. CDR3 in amino acids: CASSSRGEQYF. CDR3 DNA: TGTGCCAGCAGTTCCAGGGGTGAGCAGTACTTC.

The chain combines TRBV9 with TRBJ2-7; D tentatively reads TRBD1 or TRBD2 (6 bases each). Trimming left V 0 bases short and J 7 bases short, with 17 bases between. In germline, CDR1 is SGDLS, CDR2 YYNGEE. The CDR3 contains 15 residues. The CDR3 spells CASSVAMGWRGEQYF. DNA for the CDR3: TGTGCCAGCAGCGTAGCTATGGGATGGAGGGGGGAGCAGTACTTC.

The genes are TRBV2 and TRBJ1-4, with D unresolved. V lost 1 base to trimming and J lost 5 bases, with 14 bases between them. Germline V gene sequence: CDR1 SNHLY, CDR2 FYNNEI. This CDR3 has 16 amino acids. The CDR3 DNA sequence: TGTGCCAGCAGTGAAGAGCTCACGCACACGAATGAAAAACTGTTTTTT. This codes for CASSEELTHTNEKLFF. The full variable domain, with the rest looked up from reference TRBV2 and TRBJ1-4, is EPEVTQTPSHQVTQMGQEVILRCVPISNHLYFYWYRQILGQKVEFLVSFYNNEISEKSEIFDDQFSVERPDGSNFTLKIRSTKLEDSAMYFCASSEELTHTNEKLFFGSGTQLSVL.

CDR3 loop: CASSESLAGVQETQYF. The DNA of the CDR3 is TGCGCCAGCAGTGAGTCACTAGCGGGAGTTCAAGAGACCCAGTACTTC. The rearrangement joins TRBV10-2 to TRBJ2-5; TRBD2 aligns across 11 bases. With 0 bases clipped from V and 2 bases from J, the junction kept 2 bases outside the gene matches. The CDR3 extends over 16 amino acids. CDR1 and CDR2 (germline): WSHSY, SAAADI.

J is TRBJ2-7 and V is TRBV7-2; 10 nucleotides align to TRBD2. V lost 4 bases, J lost 3 bases, and 6 bases stayed unmatched. CDR3 length equals 15 residues. The germline CDR1 and CDR2 sequences are SGHTA and FQGNSA. Here the CDR3 reads CASSSIAGGFYEQYF. The CDR3 DNA is TGTGCCAGCAGCTCGATAGCGGGAGGATTCTACGAGCAGTACTTC.

This CDR3 reads CASSSGPSGTLSGEQYF. The CDR3 region has the DNA TGTGCCAGTAGTTCGGGCCCCAGCGGGACCCTTTCGGGGGAGCAGTACTTC. The chain has TRBV19 and TRBJ2-7, with TRBD2 matching over 7 bases. V lost 5 bases, J lost 7 bases, and 20 bases stayed unmatched. This CDR3 spans 17 amino acids. From germline, CDR1 is LNHDA and CDR2 SQIVND (reference sequence).

The J gene is TRBJ2-2, the V gene TRBV4-1, with 9 bases aligning to TRBD1. In germline, CDR1 is MGHRA, CDR2 YSYEKL. The CDR3 sequence is 16 residues long. V lost 3 bases to trimming and J lost 3 bases; unmatched junction nucleotides: 5. The CDR3 reads CASSQRTGGDTGELFF. CDR3 coding DNA: TGCGCCAGCAGCCAGCGAACAGGGGGCGACACCGGGGAGCTGTTTTTT.

This clone has only a few counts. This chain joins TRBV15 and TRBJ1-5; the match to TRBD1 covers 8 bases. J gave up 3 bases and V 5 bases, and 9 bases lay outside the gene matches. This CDR3 is 16 amino acids long. Germline CDR1 and CDR2: LNHNV and YYDKDF (reference sequence). The DNA of the CDR3 is TGTGCCACCAGCGGAAAGACAGGGGATTACAATCAGCCCCAGCATTTT. Its translation is CATSGKTGDYNQPQHF.

The rearrangement links TRBV2 to TRBJ1-2; no definite D call. The CDR3 contains 14 residues. V gave up 8 bases and J gave up 1 base, with 14 bases separating them. Germline V gene data show CDR1 as SNHLY and CDR2 as FYNNEI. The CDR3 DNA reads as TGTGCCAGCGCCCTCCCGGAGGGTAACTATGGCTACACCTTC. Its translation: CASALPEGNYGYTF.

V gene TRBV5-4 combines with J gene TRBJ2-3; 15 bases line up with TRBD2. V dropped 4 bases and J dropped 1; count of bases not matched to a gene: 4. Germline CDR1 and CDR2: SGHNT and YYREEE (reference sequence). CDR3 size: 17 residues. CDR3 loop: CASSGGLAGGGTDTQYF. The CDR3 nucleotides read TGTGCCAGCAGCGGAGGACTAGCGGGAGGGGGCACAGATACGCAGTATTTT.

CDR3 DNA sequence: TGTGCCAGCAGCTCGTCCCTAGCGGGTATGCACGAGCAGTACTTC. Its protein is CASSSSLAGMHEQYF. The chain employs TRBV7-9 and TRBJ2-7; 8 bases match TRBD2. This CDR3 spans 15 amino acids. The V and J ends lost 4 bases and 5 bases, in that order; junction bases with no gene match: 10. From germline, CDR1 is SEHNR and CDR2 FQNEAQ (reference sequence).

This chain connects TRBV2 to TRBJ1-1; D not resolved. The CDR3 length is 14 residues. The V and J ends lost 0 bases and 1 base respectively, with 6 bases between them. CDR1 SNHLY and CDR2 FYNNEI come from the germline V gene. The DNA of the CDR3 is TGTGCCAGCAGTGAAGCGCCCACGAACACTGAAGCTTTCTTT. Amino acids: CASSEAPTNTEAFF.

This chain joins TRBV28 and TRBJ2-1; 14 bases align to TRBD2. The CDR3 runs to 18 residues. In germline, CDR1 is MDHEN, CDR2 SYDVKM. J was trimmed by 6 bases and V by 5 bases; bases with no gene match: 12. CDR3 loop: CASSPYESTSGRANEQFF. In nucleotides, the CDR3 is TGTGCCAGCAGTCCGTACGAGTCGACTAGCGGGAGGGCCAATGAGCAGTTCTTC.

The rearrangement uses TRBV7-6 and TRBJ2-7; TRBD1 might be the D (6 bases). The CDR3 extends over 14 amino acids. Trimming cost V 8 bases and J 3 bases, with 17 bases left between them. Germline V gene sequence: CDR1 SGHVS, CDR2 FNYEAQ. CDR3 sequence (DNA): TGTGCCAGCTGCCGGGACACAGGGTGCTACGAGCAGTACTTC. This sequence encodes CASCRDTGCYEQYF.

The V call is TRBV18, the J call TRBJ2-5, with 8 bases aligning to TRBD1. The V gene's germline CDR1 is KGHSH and CDR2 LQKENI. This CDR3 has 14 residues. J gave up 4 bases and V 4 bases, and 5 bases lay outside the gene matches. The CDR3 spells CASSLDRGRETQYF. Written as DNA, the CDR3 is TGTGCCAGCTCACTCGACAGGGGCCGAGAGACCCAGTACTTC.

Turning to this clone: The sample holds other DNA sequences that translate to the same CDR3. V and J are TRBV14 and TRBJ2-7; D gene unclear. Germline loops: CDR1 SGHDN, CDR2 FVKESK. There are 12 residues in the CDR3. V dropped 4 bases and J dropped 0 bases, with 4 bases sitting between them. Written as DNA, the CDR3 is TGTGCCAGCAGCCTATCCTCCTACGAGCAGTACTTC. Protein product: CASSLSSYEQYF. Full variable domain (outside the CDR3, taken from reference TRBV14 and TRBJ2-7): EAGVTQFPSHSVIEKGQTVTLRCDPISGHDNLYWYRRVMGKEIKFLLHFVKESKQDESGMPNNRFLAERTGGTYSTLKVQPAELEDSGVYFCASSLSSYEQYFGPGTRLTVT.

This clone was counted a single time. The gene calls are TRBV29-1 and TRBJ1-1; TRBD1 matches at 8 bases. Germline CDR1 reads SQVTM; CDR2 reads ANQGSEA. This CDR3 comprises 13 residues. With V trimmed by 7 bases and J by 0 bases, 4 bases remained unmatched. The CDR3, as DNA: TGCAGCGCCGCAGGGGGCTTGAACACTGAAGCTTTCTTT. Translated: CSAAGGLNTEAFF. The entire variable domain, with the rest obtained from reference TRBV29-1 and TRBJ1-1, is as follows: SAVISQKPSRDICQRGTSLTIQCQVDSQVTMMFWYRQQPGQSLTLIATANQGSEATYESGFVIDKFPISRPNLTFSTLTVSNMSPEDSSIYLCSAAGGLNTEAFFGQGTRLTVV.

The chain uses TRBV6-5 and TRBJ1-2; unclear D gene. The ends were cut back, 0 bases at V and 7 bases at J, with 12 bases in the middle. The CDR3 has 14 amino acids. In germline, CDR1 is MNHEY, CDR2 SVGAGI. The DNA of the CDR3 is TGTGCCAGCAGTTACTCGCCGGGAAAGGGTGGCTACACCTTC. This encodes CASSYSPGKGGYTF.

The V call is TRBV5-6, the J call TRBJ2-7, with D perhaps TRBD2 (6 bases). The CDR3 covers 15 residues. Germline V gene lookup returns CDR1 SGHDT and CDR2 YYEEEE. V was trimmed by 2 bases and J by 7 bases, leaving 19 bases between them. The CDR3 DNA follows: TGTGCCAGCAGCTTACTAGCAACCCCCACCGGGGAGCAGTACTTC. Amino acid sequence: CASSLLATPTGEQYF.

The chain employs TRBV6-5 and TRBJ1-1, with D unresolved. V dropped 2 bases and J dropped 0 bases, with 10 bases sitting between them. Germline CDR1 and CDR2: MNHEY and SVGAGI. The CDR3 contains 15 residues. CDR3 sequence reads: CASSYRDLMNTEAFF. In DNA, the CDR3 is TGTGCCAGCAGTTACCGGGATCTTATGAACACTGAAGCTTTCTTT.